This paragraph covers one T cell receptor beta chain sequence. Its antigen remains unidentified. Compared with germline, one end of the junction differs, possibly owing to a read error. TCRdb ran MiXCR on the 5' RACE reads and lists one entry per CDR3 protein. This table has roughly 200,000 distinct CDR3 sequences, 20% to 25% appearing once. The sample belongs to a study of T-cell memory formation after mild COVID-19. Points from the study as a whole: Some clones that responded were present in memory (sampled pre-infection), which suggests cross-reactive memory joined. Balance between CD4 and CD8 was seen in clones contracting day 15 to 85, and a CD4+ lean was seen in later expanders. Contracting CD8+ clones were enriched in EMRA, CD4+ mainly in CM and EM.

This CDR3 is 11 amino acids long. Germline lookup yields CDR1 SGHDT and CDR2 YYEEEE. The receptor was isolated from an adult woman who had mild COVID-19 (a few samples of this study predate the infection). Cell type and time point are not known. The rearrangement uses TRBV5-6 and TRBJ2-3; D tentatively reads TRBD1 or TRBD2 (5 bases each). Sequenced input: PBMCs or a T cell subset sorted from them (not recorded which). The CDR3: CASSLGWGTAF. CDR3 in DNA: TGTGCCAGCAGCTTGGGTTGGGGGACCGCTTTT.